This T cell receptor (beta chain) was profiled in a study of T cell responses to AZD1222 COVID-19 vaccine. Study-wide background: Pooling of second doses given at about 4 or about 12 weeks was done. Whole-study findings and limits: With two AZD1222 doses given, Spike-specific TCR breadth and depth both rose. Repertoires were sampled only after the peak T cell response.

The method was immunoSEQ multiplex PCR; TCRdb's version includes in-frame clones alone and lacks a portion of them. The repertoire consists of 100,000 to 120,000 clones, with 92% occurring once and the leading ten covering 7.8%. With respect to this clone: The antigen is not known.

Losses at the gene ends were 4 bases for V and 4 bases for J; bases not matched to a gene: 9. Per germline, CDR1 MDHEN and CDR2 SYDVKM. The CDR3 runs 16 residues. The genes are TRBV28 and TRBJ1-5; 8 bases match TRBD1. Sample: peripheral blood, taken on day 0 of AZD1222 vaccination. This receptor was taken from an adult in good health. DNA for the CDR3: TGTGCCAGCAGTTCCCCAGACAGGGGATGGAATCAGCCCCAGCATTTT. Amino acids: CASSSPDRGWNQPQHF.